This T cell receptor beta chain was observed in a study of T cell responses to AZD1222 COVID-19 vaccine. General study points: Variant regions that are unmutated are reportedly the target of nearly half of spike-specific TCRs. Repertoires were sampled only after the peak T cell response. With dominance at 160-218 and 743-854, vaccine-associated CD4 TCRs spanned spike.

This CDR3 spans 16 amino acids. Germline values: CDR1 SGHRS, CDR2 YFSETQ. Trimming cost V 4 bases and J 4 bases, with 19 bases left between them. Comments on this clone: The antigen remains unidentified.

Profiled with immunoSEQ multiplex PCR; TCRdb holds only in-frame clones, not every one. The table records about 97,000 clones, more than 85% of them present only once. Source: peripheral blood, taken on day 0 of AZD1222 vaccination. The chain employs TRBV5-1 and TRBJ2-3; possibly TRBD2 for D (6 bases). This receptor was identified in an adult in good health. CDR3 sequence reads: CASSPLTSGSADTQYF. For the CDR3, the DNA is TGCGCCAGCAGCCCTTTGACCAGCGGGTCCGCAGATACGCAGTATTTT.